This TCR beta chain was identified in a study of T-cell reconstitution after alpha-beta-depleted transplantation in children. General study findings and limits: It was surviving recipient T cells and thymic progenitors that gave some patients high TCRbeta diversity at day 60. T-cell numbers and diversity one year post-transplant derived largely from freshly generated T cells.

V was shortened by 3 bases and J by 0 bases, with 7 bases between the two germline ends. The CDR3 covers 15 residues. The germline V gene has CDR1 SGDLS and CDR2 YYNGEE. Library preparation (for TCRbeta) was performed with unique molecular identifiers. One entry per CDR3 protein results from TCRdb running MiXCR on the PCR reads. This table holds about 900,000 distinct CDR3 sequences, about 29% found once. As for this clonotype: Its antigen is as yet unknown.

This receptor was obtained from a boy younger than two who had a stem cell transplant for SCID, so the T cells may come from the graft donor. This chain links TRBV9 with TRBJ2-6; no clear D. The specimen was PBMCs, mostly from graft donor cells, collected 360 days after TCRalphabeta/CD19-depleted stem cell transplant. CDR3 in amino acids: CASSAGVSGANVLTF. DNA for the CDR3: TGTGCCAGCAGCGCTGGGGTCTCTGGGGCCAACGTCCTGACTTTC.